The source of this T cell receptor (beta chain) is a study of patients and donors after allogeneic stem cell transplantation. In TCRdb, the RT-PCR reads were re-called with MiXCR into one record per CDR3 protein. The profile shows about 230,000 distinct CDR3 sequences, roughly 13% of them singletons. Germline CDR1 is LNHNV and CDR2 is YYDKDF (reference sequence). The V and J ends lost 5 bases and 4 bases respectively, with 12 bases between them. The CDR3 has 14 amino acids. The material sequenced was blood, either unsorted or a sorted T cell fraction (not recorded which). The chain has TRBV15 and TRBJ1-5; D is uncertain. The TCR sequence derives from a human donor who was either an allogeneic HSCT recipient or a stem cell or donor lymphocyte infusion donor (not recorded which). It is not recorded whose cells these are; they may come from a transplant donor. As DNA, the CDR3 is TGTGCCACCAGCGGAGGACGGCTGAATCAGCCCCAGCATTTT. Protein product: CATSGGRLNQPQHF.